This entry concerns a single TCR beta chain. The repertoire was sequenced with immunoSEQ multiplex PCR; TCRdb's copy has only in-frame clones and lacks some. In the table there are about 130,000 clones, 70% to 90% of which are singletons. These data belong to a study of control samples from healthy donors and cancer patients. Trimming took off 1 base at V and 5 bases at J, with 15 bases between the two ends. Germline V lookup: CDR1 SGHDT, CDR2 YYEEEE. This CDR3 region has 15 residues. This receptor was identified in a man in his fifties in good health. The specimen was blood. This chain connects TRBV5-6 to TRBJ2-5; D is ambiguous. CDR3 sequence (DNA): TGTGCCAGCAGCTTGAACCACCTTCTGTTGGAGACCCAGTACTTC. Protein: CASSLNHLLLETQYF. The variable domain in full, with the rest retrieved from reference TRBV5-6 and TRBJ2-5, is DAGVTQSPTHLIKTRGQQVTLRCSPKSGHDTVSWYQQALGQGPQFIFQYYEEEERQRGNFPDRFSGHQFPNYSSELNVNALLLGDSALYLCASSLNHLLLETQYFGPGTRLLVL.